A few counts support the clone carrying this T cell receptor beta chain. Methods used by the authors: Reference gene primer amplification gave estimated nucleated cell counts. Sequencing was performed with immunoSEQ multiplex PCR; in TCRdb, only in-frame clones are kept and a portion is missing. From that table come the V and J calls and clone size; the DNA was used to work out D and trimming. Of some 100,000 clones detected, roughly 80% appear once; the ten largest clones hold 25%. This record belongs to a study of blood T cell repertoires in COVID-19. For the study at large: COVID-19 samples collected from the United States, Italy and Spain covered acute and convalescent phases.

The specimen was peripheral blood. This clonotype was obtained from a man older than 75 with active or convalescent COVID-19.

Here the CDR3 reads CASSEAQTGYYGYTF. DNA of the CDR3: TGTGCCAGCAGTGAAGCACAGACAGGATACTATGGCTACACCTTC. The genes are TRBV2 and TRBJ1-2; TRBD1 might be the D (6 bases). The CDR3 consists of 15 residues. Trimming cost V 0 bases and J 3 bases, with 11 bases left between them. Germline V gene lookup returns CDR1 SNHLY and CDR2 FYNNEI.